What follows describes a single T cell receptor (beta chain). The antigen it recognizes is unknown. It has no much larger one-base neighbor in the sample; base qualities were not kept. This record comes from a study of blood T cell repertoires in COVID-19 (dated by TCRdb to 2020 to 2022). With respect to the entire study: The collaborator samples originated in the United States, Italy and Spain and spanned the acute and convalescent phases of COVID-19. A freely available public database, intended as a resource for researchers studying the immune response to SARS-CoV-2, is where the repertoires were released. Where available, HLA class I and class II types were taken from metadata supplied by the sample provider and were not determined by assay-based typing. A de-identified subject ID, COVID-19 status, age in years and sex were almost always included in the sample metadata. The material from the prospective study consisted of cDNA or gDNA derived from T cells, B-cell-depleted T cells, or PBMCs. The dataset comprised deeply sampled blood TCRbeta repertoires from subjects exposed to, actively infected with, or recovered from COVID-19. Samples came from the ongoing ImmuneRACE study (first 160 participants) plus 1,254 subjects from 6 global collaborators. Study-wide conclusions, independent of this receptor: The quantity of clinical and demographic metadata differed by source and by participant and was supplied without curation.

The germline V gene specifies WSHSY as CDR1 and SAAADI as CDR2. The CDR3, from cysteine to phenylalanine, totals 13 residues. Here the CDR3 DNA is all that survives: 39 bases in frame from base 1. The junction shows trimming of 6 bases on V and 0 bases on J, and the gene matches do not reach 0 bases of it. The collaborating institutions used their own protocols to collect whole blood in K2EDTA tubes. For TCRbeta analysis, collaborators shipped samples as frozen whole blood, isolated PBMCs, or DNA extracted from either of those sample types. TCRbeta CDR3 regions were amplified from genomic DNA by means of the immunoSEQ Assay, a bias-controlled multiplex PCR. The original methods were these. The number of nucleated cells in each sample was estimated from the amplification of reference gene primers within the assay. To quantify the absolute abundance of each unique TCRbeta CDR3 rearrangement, sequence reads were collapsed and filtered. For each sample, productive Simpson clonality was calculated as the square root of Simpson's diversity index over productive rearrangements. As stored in TCRdb, this immuneACCESS dataset retains in-frame rearrangements with V and J assigned. A fraction of the clones does not appear; measured against another copy, unresolved V genes explain less than half of the discrepancy, and the remainder lacks a known reason. D and trimming were read from the DNA, whereas the V and J calls and clone size are those reported in that table. Recorded for this sample are more than 150,000 clones; 89% of them occurred a single time. The leading ten clones occupy approximately 6.7% of the sample.

The origin of this receptor is a man aged 35 to 55 with acute or convalescent COVID-19. Sequencing used peripheral blood. The sequence links TRBV10-2 to TRBJ1-2; TRBD1 matches 8 bases in the middle. The sequence in DNA is TGCGCCAGCAGGACAGGGGCTAACTATGGCTACACCTTC. Translated, it reads CASRTGANYGYTF.